This T cell receptor beta chain was documented in a study of control samples from healthy donors and cancer patients. Generated by immunoSEQ multiplex PCR, the TCRdb table keeps only in-frame clones and is missing some. In the table there are more than 85,000 clones, approximately 90% of which are singletons. V gave up 1 base and J gave up 4 bases; unmatched junction bases: 2. Germline CDR1 and CDR2: LGHNT and FRNRAP. The CDR3 extends over 15 amino acids. The V gene is TRBV12-5, the J gene TRBJ2-5; 11 bases line up with TRBD2. The source is a woman between 50 and 59 years old in good health. Input material: blood. The CDR3: CASGLGLAGTETQYF. The CDR3 region has the DNA TGTGCTAGTGGTTTGGGACTAGCGGGGACAGAGACCCAGTACTTC.